This T cell receptor beta chain was profiled in a study of T-cell reconstitution after alpha-beta-depleted transplantation in children. It was with unique molecular identifiers that the TCRbeta library was prepared. TCRdb passed the PCR reads through MiXCR, listing each CDR3 protein once. Of almost 500,000 distinct CDR3 sequences in the sample, 12% were seen once. This CDR3 is built from 14 residues. CDR1 and CDR2 (germline): LGHNA, YSLEER. V was pared by 0 bases and J by 5 bases, with 3 bases of the junction left unmatched. The material sequenced was PBMCs from the stem cell graft donor, taken from the stem cell graft. The chain uses TRBV4-3 and TRBJ1-2, with TRBD1 matching over 7 bases. The clonotype was recovered from a human donor who donated a stem cell graft to a child with combined immunodeficiency. The CDR3 sequence: CASSQDRGYYGYTF. As DNA, the CDR3 is TGCGCCAGCAGCCAAGACAGGGGGTATTATGGCTACACCTTC.